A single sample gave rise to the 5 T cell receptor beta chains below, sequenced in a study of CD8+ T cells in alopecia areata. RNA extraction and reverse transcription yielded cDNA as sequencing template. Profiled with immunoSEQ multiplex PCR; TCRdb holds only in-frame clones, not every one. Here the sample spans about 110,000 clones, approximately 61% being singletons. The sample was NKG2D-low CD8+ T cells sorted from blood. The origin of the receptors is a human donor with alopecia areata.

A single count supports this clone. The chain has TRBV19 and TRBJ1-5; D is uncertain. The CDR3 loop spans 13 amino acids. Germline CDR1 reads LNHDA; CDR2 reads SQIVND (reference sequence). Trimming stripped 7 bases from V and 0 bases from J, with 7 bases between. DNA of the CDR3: TGTGCCAGTAACGTTAATAGCAATCAGCCCCAGCATTTT. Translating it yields CASNVNSNQPQHF.

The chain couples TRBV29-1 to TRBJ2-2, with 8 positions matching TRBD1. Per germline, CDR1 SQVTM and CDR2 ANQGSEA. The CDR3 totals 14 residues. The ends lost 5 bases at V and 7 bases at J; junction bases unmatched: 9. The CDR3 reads CSVSSDRVDGELFF. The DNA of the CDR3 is TGCAGCGTTTCATCGGACAGGGTTGACGGGGAGCTGTTTTTT.

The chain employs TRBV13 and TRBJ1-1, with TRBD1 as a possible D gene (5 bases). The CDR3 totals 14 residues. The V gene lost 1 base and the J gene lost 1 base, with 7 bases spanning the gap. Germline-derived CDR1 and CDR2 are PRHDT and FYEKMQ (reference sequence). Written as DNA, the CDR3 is TGTGCCAGCAGCTTAGATGGGGGGAACACTGAAGCTTTCTTT. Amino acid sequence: CASSLDGGNTEAFF.

CDR3 nucleotides: TGTGCCAGCAGCACCAGGGACAGGGGGAATCAGCCCCAGCATTTT. Its protein product is CASSTRDRGNQPQHF. This chain uses TRBV7-9 with TRBJ1-5; the match to TRBD1 covers 11 bases. The V gene end was trimmed by 5 bases and the J gene end by 4 bases; junction bases not matched to a gene: 4. CDR3 length equals 15 residues. The germline V gene encodes CDR1 SEHNR and CDR2 FQNEAQ (reference sequence).

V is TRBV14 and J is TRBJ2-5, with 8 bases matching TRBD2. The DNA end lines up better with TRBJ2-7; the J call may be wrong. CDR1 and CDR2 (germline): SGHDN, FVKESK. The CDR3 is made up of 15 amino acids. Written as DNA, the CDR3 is TGTGCCAGCAGCCAAGTCCAGCGGGAGTTCGACGAGCAGTACTTC. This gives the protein CASSQVQREFDEQYF.